The 19 T cell receptor beta chains reported below all come from one sample, sequenced in a study of T cells after posttransplantation cyclophosphamide. Only in-frame clones appear in the TCRdb table, and some are missing; sequencing was by immunoSEQ multiplex PCR. This table holds about 47,000 clones, 85% to 95% found once. The sequenced material came from PBMCs. These receptors all come from a woman between 45 and 60 years old in good health and a related stem cell transplant donor.

The chain joins TRBV2 to TRBJ1-2; the D gene is possibly TRBD1 (5 bases). Germline V CDR1 and CDR2: SNHLY, FYNNEI. V shed 3 bases and J shed 0 bases, with 11 bases lying between them. The CDR3 is made up of 15 amino acids. For the CDR3, the DNA is TGTGCCAGCAGTGAGGTCAGGGCAGCTAACTATGGCTACACCTTC. Its protein is CASSEVRAANYGYTF.

The chain recombines TRBV19 with TRBJ1-1; 9 positions match TRBD1. V lost 5 bases and J lost 1; bases outside the gene matches: 2. Germline loops: CDR1 LNHDA, CDR2 SQIVND (reference sequence). The CDR3 totals 14 residues. The CDR3 DNA follows: TGTGCCAGTAGTCCGGGACAGGGGAACACTGAAGCTTTCTTT. Translating it yields CASSPGQGNTEAFF.

This chain joins TRBV5-4 and TRBJ2-1; TRBD2 aligns across 12 bases. The junction had 3 bases not matched to a gene; V was cut back by 7 bases and J by 7 bases. The CDR3 has 13 residues. Germline V gene data show CDR1 as SGHNT and CDR2 as YYREEE (reference sequence). In DNA form, the CDR3 reads TGTGCCAGCCGACTAGCGGGAGAAAATGAGCAGTTCTTC. Its protein product is CASRLAGENEQFF.

V usage is TRBV19 and J usage is TRBJ2-1, with TRBD2 matching over 10 bases. V was clipped by 7 bases and J by 3 bases; unmatched bases: 6. There are 15 residues in the CDR3. Germline V gene sequence: CDR1 LNHDA, CDR2 SQIVND (reference sequence). The CDR3: CASKVPSGGYNEQFF. The CDR3 DNA reads as TGTGCCAGTAAAGTCCCTAGCGGGGGCTACAATGAGCAGTTCTTC. Supplemented by reference TRBV19 and TRBJ2-1, the full variable domain reads DGGITQSPKYLFRKEGQNVTLSCEQNLNHDAMYWYRQDPGQGLRLIYYSQIVNDFQKGDIAEGYSVSREKKESFPLTVTSAQKNPTAFYLCASKVPSGGYNEQFFGPGTRLTVL.

V and J are TRBV30 and TRBJ1-1; no clear D gene. V was cut by 3 bases and J by 0 bases, with 17 bases left in between. The germline V gene has CDR1 GTSNPN and CDR2 SVGIG (reference sequence). This CDR3 contains 16 residues. The CDR3 nucleotides read TGTGCCTGGAGCGCTGGTCTAGATTCTCTGAACACTGAAGCTTTCTTT. Protein product: CAWSAGLDSLNTEAFF.

The V gene is TRBV28, the J gene TRBJ1-1; D possibly corresponds to TRBD1 (6 bases). V gave up 1 base and J gave up 4 bases, with 10 bases separating them. The germline gives CDR1 MDHEN, CDR2 SYDVKM. The CDR3 totals 14 residues. CDR3 coding DNA: TGTGCCAGCAGTTTATCCCAGGGGCCCACTGAAGCTTTCTTT. Its protein is CASSLSQGPTEAFF. The full variable domain, rest sourced from reference TRBV28 and TRBJ1-1, is DVKVTQSSRYLVKRTGEKVFLECVQDMDHENMFWYRQDPGLGLRLIYFSYDVKMKEKGDIPEGYSVSREKKERFSLILESASTNQTSMYLCASSLSQGPTEAFFGQGTRLTVV.

The rearrangement joins TRBV11-2 to TRBJ2-5; TRBD2 matches at 7 bases. There are 18 residues in the CDR3. J lost 5 bases, V lost 4 bases, and 19 bases had no gene match. The germline gives CDR1 SGHAT, CDR2 FQNNGV. The DNA of the CDR3 is TGTGCCAGCAGCTCCAGTAGGGACTACGAAACTCAAGCCGAGACCCAGTACTTC. Its protein is CASSSSRDYETQAETQYF.

V is TRBV28 and J is TRBJ1-1, with D possibly matching TRBD1 (6 bases). This CDR3 has 11 amino acids. Trimming removed 9 bases from V and 4 bases from J, with 9 bases in between. The germline V gene encodes CDR1 MDHEN and CDR2 SYDVKM. In DNA form, the CDR3 reads TGTGCCAGTACAGGGAGCACTGAAGCTTTCTTT. Its translation: CASTGSTEAFF.

This chain connects TRBV27 to TRBJ2-1; 15 bases are shared with TRBD2. The CDR3 has 16 amino acids. Germline V lookup: CDR1 MNHEY, CDR2 SMNVEV (reference sequence). The V gene end was trimmed by 7 bases and the J gene end by 9 bases; junction bases not matched to a gene: 10. The CDR3 DNA is TGTGCCAGCACCCCGGGGACTAGCGGGAGGTACGGTGAGCAGTTCTTC. Encoded protein: CASTPGTSGRYGEQFF.

This chain joins TRBV2 and TRBJ1-4; TRBD1 aligns across 7 bases. CDR1 and CDR2 (germline): SNHLY, FYNNEI. This CDR3 is 15 amino acids long. The V gene end was trimmed by 11 bases and the J gene end by 4 bases; junction bases not matched to a gene: 13. CDR3 protein: CAGIDPGQLNEKLFF. The CDR3 DNA reads TGTGCCGGCATAGACCCGGGACAGCTTAATGAAAAACTGTTTTTT.

The chain has TRBV30 and TRBJ2-6, with TRBD1 matching over 8 bases. This CDR3 is built from 17 residues. V dropped 8 bases and J dropped 4; count of bases not matched to a gene: 16. Germline V CDR1 and CDR2: GTSNPN, SVGIG (reference sequence). The CDR3 spells CARKGQVPVGGANVLTF. The CDR3 DNA is TGTGCCCGGAAGGGACAGGTGCCGGTTGGGGGGGCCAACGTCCTGACTTTC.

The chain joins TRBV5-1 to TRBJ1-1; 7 bases agree with TRBD1. V lost 4 bases, J lost 1 base, and 10 bases stayed unmatched. CDR3 length equals 16 residues. Germline assignment: CDR1 SGHRS and CDR2 YFSETQ. The CDR3 region is CASSPQVAGGNTEAFF. For the CDR3, the DNA is TGCGCCAGCAGCCCTCAGGTGGCAGGGGGGAACACTGAAGCTTTCTTT. Using reference TRBV5-1 and TRBJ1-1 for the parts outside the CDR3, the full variable domain is KAGVTQTPRYLIKTRGQQVTLSCSPISGHRSVSWYQQTPGQGLQFLFEYFSETQRNKGNFPGRFSGRQFSNSRSEMNVSTLELGDSALYLCASSPQVAGGNTEAFFGQGTRLTVV.

The rearrangement joins TRBV13 to TRBJ1-3, with 8 bases identical to TRBD1. The CDR3 has 15 residues. The germline CDR1 and CDR2 sequences are PRHDT and FYEKMQ (reference sequence). V shed 4 bases and J 2 bases; nucleotides not matched to a gene: 4. In nucleotides, the CDR3 is TGTGCCAGCAGCTCCTCGGACAGGGCTGGAAACACCATATATTTT. Its protein is CASSSSDRAGNTIYF.

CDR3 DNA: TGTGCCAGCAGTATCTACCGAGGTAGCTCAAACACAGATACGCAGTATTTT. This sequence encodes CASSIYRGSSNTDTQYF. The genes are TRBV27 and TRBJ2-3; D remains ambiguous. Per the germline V gene, CDR1 is MNHEY and CDR2 is SMNVEV (reference sequence). The CDR3 is 17 amino acids. Trimming pared 5 bases from V and 2 bases from J, leaving 20 bases between.

J is TRBJ1-2 and V is TRBV5-1; 8 bases fit TRBD1. The CDR3 spans 15 residues. Losses at the gene ends were 3 bases for V and 2 bases for J; bases not matched to a gene: 6. The germline V gene has CDR1 SGHRS and CDR2 YFSETQ. CDR3 DNA: TGCGCCAGCAGCTCGGCAGGGGGCACCAACTATGGCTACACCTTC. Translating it yields CASSSAGGTNYGYTF. Using reference TRBV5-1 and TRBJ1-2 for the parts outside the CDR3, the full variable domain is KAGVTQTPRYLIKTRGQQVTLSCSPISGHRSVSWYQQTPGQGLQFLFEYFSETQRNKGNFPGRFSGRQFSNSRSEMNVSTLELGDSALYLCASSSAGGTNYGYTFGSGTRLTVV.

A word on this clone: Germline is not matched at one junction end, which may reflect a read error. Other DNA sequences within the sample encode an identical CDR3. The chain recombines TRBV7-2 with TRBJ1-6, with D maybe TRBD1 (6 bases). Germline V lookup: CDR1 SGHTA, CDR2 FQGNSA. The CDR3 extends over 16 amino acids. The CDR3 region is CASNRDISPENSPLHF. Written as DNA, the CDR3 is TGTGCCAGCAACCGGGACATCAGTCCGGAAAATTCCCCCCTCCACTTT.

V and J are TRBV27 and TRBJ2-7; weak D call: TRBD1 (8 bases). Germline CDR1 reads MNHEY; CDR2 reads SMNVEV (reference sequence). The CDR3 has 15 residues. Between the trimmed V and J ends, which lost 0 bases and 7 bases, there was a span of 16 bases. The CDR3 DNA is TGTGCCAGCAGTTTATCCGTCAGGGGGCGGGGGGAGCAGTACTTC. This sequence encodes CASSLSVRGRGEQYF.

The chain combines TRBV7-3 with TRBJ1-1; D call uncertain. Germline loops: CDR1 SGHTA, CDR2 FQGTGA. Trimming shortened V by 2 bases and J by 6 bases, and 13 bases separated the two germline ends. There are 14 residues in the CDR3. CDR3 residues: CASSLWRESPEAFF. Written as DNA, the CDR3 is TGTGCCAGCAGCTTATGGAGGGAAAGCCCTGAAGCTTTCTTT.

The rearrangement links TRBV19 to TRBJ1-4; D unclear. The length of the CDR3 is 15 residues. CDR1 and CDR2 from the germline V gene are LNHDA and SQIVND (reference sequence). Trimming took off 7 bases at V and 1 base at J, with 13 bases between the two ends. The CDR3 spells CASTPKTITNEKLFF. The CDR3 nucleotides are TGTGCCAGTACCCCTAAGACTATAACTAATGAAAAACTGTTTTTT. Combining the CDR3 with reference TRBV19 and TRBJ1-4 gives the whole variable domain DGGITQSPKYLFRKEGQNVTLSCEQNLNHDAMYWYRQDPGQGLRLIYYSQIVNDFQKGDIAEGYSVSREKKESFPLTVTSAQKNPTAFYLCASTPKTITNEKLFFGSGTQLSVL.